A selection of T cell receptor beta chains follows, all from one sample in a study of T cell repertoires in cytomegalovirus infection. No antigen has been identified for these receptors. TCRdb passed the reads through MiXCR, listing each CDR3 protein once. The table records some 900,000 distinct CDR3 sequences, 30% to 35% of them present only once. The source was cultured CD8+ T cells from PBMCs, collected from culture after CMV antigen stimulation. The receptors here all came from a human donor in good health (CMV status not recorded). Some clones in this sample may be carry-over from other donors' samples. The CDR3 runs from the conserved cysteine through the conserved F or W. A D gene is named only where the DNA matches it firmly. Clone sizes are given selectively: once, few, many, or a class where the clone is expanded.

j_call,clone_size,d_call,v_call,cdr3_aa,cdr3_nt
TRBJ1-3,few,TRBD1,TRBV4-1,CASSRQGSGNTIYF,TGCGCCAGCAGCCGACAGGGCTCTGGAAACACCATATATTTT
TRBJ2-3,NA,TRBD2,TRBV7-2,CASSLLAGSSDTQYF,TGTGCCAGCAGCTTGCTAGCGGGGTCTTCAGATACGCAGTATTTT
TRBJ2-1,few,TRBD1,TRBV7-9,CASSLSGLGQGPTYNEQFF,TGTGCCAGCAGCTTAAGCGGCTTGGGACAGGGGCCCACCTACAATGAGCAGTTCTTC
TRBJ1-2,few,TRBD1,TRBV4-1,CASSQDRRGLAGYTF,TGCGCCAGCAGCCAAGATCGAAGGGGGCTTGCGGGCTACACCTTC
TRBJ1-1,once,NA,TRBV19,CASSTPLTAMNTEAFF,TGTGCCAGTAGTACCCCCCTCACTGCAATGAACACTGAAGCTTTCTTT
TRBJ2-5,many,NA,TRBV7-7,CASSPGPGHQETQYF,TGTGCTAGCAGCCCTGGGCCGGGGCACCAAGAGACCCAGTACTTC
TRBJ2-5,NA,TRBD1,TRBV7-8,CASSIQGARETQYF,TGTGCCAGCAGCATTCAGGGGGCTCGGGAGACCCAGTACTTC
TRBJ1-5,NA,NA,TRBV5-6,CASSLGGPSGQPQHF,TGTGCCAGCAGCTTGGGGGGGCCTTCAGGTCAGCCCCAGCATTTT
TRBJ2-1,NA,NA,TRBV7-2,CASSLDIPYNEQFF,TGTGCCAGCAGCTTAGACATCCCGTACAATGAGCAGTTCTTC
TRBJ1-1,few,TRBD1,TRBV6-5,CASSSFTGAAEAFF,TGTGCCAGCAGTTCCTTTACAGGGGCAGCTGAAGCTTTCTTT
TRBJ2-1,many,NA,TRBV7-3,CASSLIGAGSGGDEQFF,TGTGCCAGCAGCTTAATCGGAGCGGGCAGCGGAGGAGATGAGCAGTTCTTC